These 24 T cell receptor beta chains were sequenced from one sample in a study of blood T cell repertoires in COVID-19. Profiling relied on immunoSEQ multiplex PCR, and the TCRdb table lists in-frame clones only, not all of them. The data hold 45,000 to 60,000 clones, with around four fifths observed a single time. Material: peripheral blood. The receptors derive from a human donor with acute or convalescent COVID-19. The donor label of this sample is uncertain.

This clone occurred once. The V gene is TRBV3-1 (or the pseudogene TRBV3-2), the J gene TRBJ2-7; the match to TRBD2 covers 14 bases. Germline CDR1 is LGHDT and CDR2 is YNNKEL (reference sequence). After removal of 4 bases from V and 5 bases from J, the junction contained 4 bases not matched to a gene. CDR3 size: 15 residues. As DNA, the CDR3 is TGTGCCAGCAGCCCTCCGGGACTAGCGGGAGACGAGCAGTACTTC. Its translation: CASSPPGLAGDEQYF.

The rearrangement uses TRBV19 and TRBJ2-3, with 12 bases identical to TRBD2. V shed 4 bases, J shed 5 bases, and the junction held 7 bases outside the gene matches. This CDR3 is built from 16 residues. Per the germline V gene, CDR1 is LNHDA and CDR2 is SQIVND (reference sequence). CDR3 residues: CASSTTSGGSGDTQYF. The DNA for the CDR3 is TGTGCCAGTAGTACTACTAGCGGGGGGTCAGGAGATACGCAGTATTTT.

This clone was found a few times. The chain is built from TRBV27 and TRBJ1-5; tentatively, D is TRBD1 (6 bases). The CDR3 is 14 amino acids. Germline lookup yields CDR1 MNHEY and CDR2 SMNVEV (reference sequence). The V end was cut by 3 bases, the J end by 3 bases, with 9 bases between. CDR3 protein: CASSFWGPNQPQHF. DNA of the CDR3: TGTGCCAGCAGTTTTTGGGGGCCCAATCAGCCCCAGCATTTT.

The CDR3 is CASSQGYGYTF. In DNA form, the CDR3 reads TGTGCCAGCAGTCAGGGTTATGGCTACACCTTC. This chain connects TRBV25-1 to TRBJ1-2; possible D gene TRBD1, 5 bases. The V end lost 5 bases, the J end lost 5 bases, and 6 bases lay between the germline ends. There are 11 residues in the CDR3. Per germline, CDR1 MGHDK and CDR2 SYGVNS.

The gene calls are TRBV6-2 or TRBV6-3 and TRBJ2-7; TRBD2 matches at 11 bases. The ends lost 5 bases at V and 7 bases at J; junction bases unmatched: 16. The CDR3 extends over 17 amino acids. Germline loops: CDR1 MNHEY, CDR2 SVGEGT. The CDR3 DNA sequence: TGTGCCAGCAGTCCGACTCGACTAGCGGGGATCCTTTGGGAGCAGTACTTC. Translating gives CASSPTRLAGILWEQYF.

V usage is TRBV21-1 and J usage is TRBJ1-2; the table's D call, TRBD1, has no DNA check behind it. TRBV21-1 is deemed a pseudogene. This CDR3 spans 12 amino acids. In DNA, the CDR3 is TGTGCCACAGACTCAGGGGCGTATGGCTACACCTTC. This sequence encodes CATDSGAYGYTF.

This rearrangement joins TRBV7-2 to TRBJ2-5, with no clear D. The CDR3 spans 13 residues. Germline loops: CDR1 SGHTA, CDR2 FQGNSA. The V end was cut by 6 bases, the J end by 3 bases, with 11 bases between. The CDR3 DNA is TGTGCCAGCAGTCGTGACAAAGAAGAGACCCAGTACTTC. It encodes CASSRDKEETQYF.

The V call is TRBV6-5, the J call TRBJ2-5, with D perhaps TRBD2 (6 bases). This CDR3 is built from 14 residues. Trimming shortened V by 6 bases and J by 4 bases, and 15 bases separated the two germline ends. Germline assignment: CDR1 MNHEY and CDR2 SVGAGI. CDR3 bases: TGTGCCAGCAGCCAGAGACTAGTGAGAGAGACCCAGTACTTC. Translating gives CASSQRLVRETQYF.

The chain uses TRBV14 and TRBJ2-5; 7 nucleotides line up with TRBD2. The CDR3 sequence is 13 residues long. V shed 9 bases, J shed 5 bases, and the junction held 9 bases outside the gene matches. In germline, CDR1 is SGHDN, CDR2 FVKESK. CDR3 in amino acids: CASRGLGEETQYF. CDR3 nucleotide sequence: TGTGCCAGTCGCGGACTAGGGGAGGAGACCCAGTACTTC.

V is TRBV11-2 and J is TRBJ1-2, with D unresolved. The CDR3 runs 16 residues. Germline V gene data show CDR1 as SGHAT and CDR2 as FQNNGV. The germline V and J ends were trimmed by 6 bases and 6 bases, with 23 bases remaining between them. The CDR3 sequence is CASRPPNPRQEDGYTF. The CDR3 bases are TGTGCCAGCAGACCCCCTAATCCTAGGCAGGAGGATGGCTACACCTTC.

The rearrangement links TRBV19 to TRBJ2-3; tentative D call: TRBD1 (6 bases). The CDR3 has 14 amino acids. From germline, CDR1 is LNHDA and CDR2 SQIVND (reference sequence). V lost 3 bases to trimming and J lost 5 bases, with 12 bases between them. CDR3 amino acids: CASSMWQGLDTQYF. CDR3 DNA sequence: TGTGCCAGTAGTATGTGGCAGGGGTTAGATACGCAGTATTTT. Full variable domain (outside the CDR3, taken from reference TRBV19 and TRBJ2-3): DGGITQSPKYLFRKEGQNVTLSCEQNLNHDAMYWYRQDPGQGLRLIYYSQIVNDFQKGDIAEGYSVSREKKESFPLTVTSAQKNPTAFYLCASSMWQGLDTQYFGPGTRLTVL.

The chain recombines TRBV19 with TRBJ2-2; 8 bases match TRBD1. The germline CDR1 and CDR2 sequences are LNHDA and SQIVND (reference sequence). Losses at the gene ends were 1 base for V and 8 bases for J; bases not matched to a gene: 0. The CDR3 extends over 13 amino acids. The DNA of the CDR3 is TGTGCCAGTAGTATAGGGACAGGGGGGGAGCTGTTTTTT. Its protein is CASSIGTGGELFF.

V and J are TRBV30 and TRBJ1-3, with unresolved D. V gave up 7 bases and J gave up 0 bases, with 16 bases separating them. CDR1 is GTSNPN and CDR2 is SVGIG in the germline V gene (reference sequence). There are 15 residues in the CDR3. CDR3 sequence reads: CASTRLRRSGNTIYF. DNA of the CDR3: TGTGCCTCAACCCGACTCCGCCGCTCTGGAAACACCATATATTTT. Full variable domain (missing parts from reference TRBV30 and TRBJ1-3): SQTIHQWPATLVQPVGSPLSLECTVEGTSNPNLYWYRQAAGRGLQLLFYSVGIGQISSEVPQNLSASRPQDRQFILSSKKLLLSDSGFYLCASTRLRRSGNTIYFGEGSWLTVV.

The gene calls are TRBV12-5 and TRBJ1-2; D may be TRBD1 (5 bases). Trimming took 0 bases from V and 3 from J, leaving 14 bases between them. Germline CDR1 LGHNT, CDR2 FRNRAP. The CDR3 consists of 16 residues. The DNA of the CDR3 is TGTGCTAGTGGTTTGGTAGTTGGGGCGGGGGACTATGGCTACACCTTC. This encodes CASGLVVGAGDYGYTF.

This clone was counted between two and nine times. V gene TRBV18 combines with J gene TRBJ1-1; 11 bases fit TRBD1. After removal of 3 bases from V and 6 bases from J, the junction contained 3 bases not matched to a gene. CDR1 is KGHSH, CDR2 LQKENI, per germline. The CDR3 has 14 residues. CDR3 DNA sequence: TGTGCCAGCTCACCGGGACAGGGGGGTTCTGAAGCTTTCTTT. Translation: CASSPGQGGSEAFF.

The rearrangement uses TRBV14 and TRBJ1-2; D is ambiguous. The V gene's germline CDR1 is SGHDN and CDR2 FVKESK. The germline V and J ends were trimmed by 1 base and 8 bases, with 17 bases remaining between them. The CDR3 sequence is 15 residues long. CDR3: CASSQALGSGGGYTF. The CDR3 nucleotides read TGTGCCAGCAGCCAAGCCCTGGGATCCGGCGGGGGCTACACCTTC.

The chain has TRBV7-2 and TRBJ1-1; D not certain. This CDR3 has 13 residues. Germline V CDR1 and CDR2: SGHTA, FQGNSA. V lost 4 bases to trimming and J lost 6 bases, with 12 bases between them. CDR3 DNA: TGTGCCAGCAGCTATCAGTTGTACCCTGAAGCTTTCTTT. Translating gives CASSYQLYPEAFF.

This chain connects TRBV2 to TRBJ2-7, with D hard to call. Germline V CDR1 and CDR2: SNHLY, FYNNEI. The CDR3 covers 12 residues. V was cut by 6 bases and J by 6 bases, with 12 bases left in between. CDR3 in amino acids: CASRSASTEQYF. The CDR3 nucleotides are TGTGCCAGCAGGTCCGCGAGTACCGAGCAGTACTTC.

This chain uses TRBV6-5 with TRBJ1-2, with 11 bases fitting TRBD1. Germline V lookup: CDR1 MNHEY, CDR2 SVGAGI. V was pared by 5 bases and J by 4 bases, with 3 bases of the junction left unmatched. This CDR3 is 14 amino acids long. The CDR3 here is CASSTGTGGYGYTF. CDR3 coding DNA: TGTGCCAGCAGTACCGGGACAGGGGGCTATGGCTACACCTTC.

The J gene is TRBJ2-3, the V gene TRBV5-1; 8 positions agree with TRBD2. From germline, CDR1 is SGHRS and CDR2 YFSETQ. The CDR3 contains 18 residues. Trimming cost V 0 bases and J 0 bases; bases outside gene matches: 9. CDR3 loop: CASSLAASGHTSTDTQYF. CDR3 sequence (DNA): TGCGCCAGCAGCTTGGCGGCTAGCGGGCATACTAGCACAGATACGCAGTATTTT.

This clone showed up just a few times. The J gene is TRBJ2-3, the V gene TRBV19; D is perhaps TRBD2 (6 bases). Between the trimmed V and J ends, which lost 7 bases and 0 bases, there was a span of 14 bases. CDR1 and CDR2 (germline): LNHDA, SQIVND (reference sequence). The CDR3 has 15 residues. In DNA form, the CDR3 reads TGTGCCAGTAATGAAGGACTAACTAGCACAGATACGCAGTATTTT. Amino acid sequence: CASNEGLTSTDTQYF.

This chain connects TRBV7-9 to TRBJ2-1; TRBD2 aligns across 8 bases. The CDR3 covers 15 residues. Germline loops: CDR1 SEHNR, CDR2 FQNEAQ (reference sequence). Germline trimming cut 3 bases from V and 4 bases from J; bases unmatched to any gene: 5. DNA for the CDR3: TGTGCCAGCAGCTTTTTGCGGGGGGAGTACAATGAGCAGTTCTTC. As protein: CASSFLRGEYNEQFF.

This clone appeared a single time. The chain joins TRBV7-9 to TRBJ2-5, with TRBD2 identical over 10 bases. The CDR3 spans 16 residues. Per the germline V gene, CDR1 is SEHNR and CDR2 is FQNEAQ (reference sequence). With 1 base clipped from V and 4 bases from J, the junction kept 6 bases outside the gene matches. The CDR3 nucleotides are TGTGCCAGCAGCTTAGGGCACGCTAGCGGGGGAGAGACCCAGTACTTC. Its protein is CASSLGHASGGETQYF.

The rearrangement joins TRBV19 to TRBJ2-1, with no clear D. Germline CDR1 and CDR2: LNHDA and SQIVND (reference sequence). V was cut by 0 bases and J by 13 bases, with 16 bases left in between. CDR3 size: 14 residues. As DNA, the CDR3 is TGTGCCAGTAGTATAGAAGTCTCAAGCCCTATTCAGTTCTTC. Amino acids: CASSIEVSSPIQFF.